Following are 29 T cell receptor beta chains from one sample sequenced in a study of blood T cells in healthy people across ages. Together with a sample-barcoded 5' primer, a J-beta primer mix was included in a second PCR lasting 7 to 11 cycles. TCRdb processed the 5' RACE reads anew with MiXCR; each CDR3 protein has one entry. Here the sample spans 720,000 or so distinct CDR3 sequences, 40% to 50% being singletons. The specimen was blood. These receptors all come from a man older than 75 in good health.

V and J are TRBV10-3 and TRBJ2-7, with D perhaps matching TRBD1 or TRBD2 (5 bases each). The CDR3 totals 15 residues. The V end lost 0 bases, the J end lost 4 bases, and 13 bases lay between the germline ends. Germline V CDR1 and CDR2: ENHRY, SYGVKD. The CDR3 bases are TGTGCCATCAGTGAGTCCTCATCGGGGCTTTACGAGCAGTACTTC. Encoded protein: CAISESSSGLYEQYF.

The chain links TRBV20-1 to TRBJ2-1, with TRBD2 matching over 11 bases. The CDR3 is 17 amino acids. The V segment lost 1 base and the J segment 7 bases; nucleotides outside the gene matches: 12. CDR1 and CDR2 from the germline V gene are DFQATT and SNEGSKA (reference sequence). The CDR3 region is CSARAPRSGRASNEQFF. In nucleotides, the CDR3 is TGCAGTGCTAGAGCCCCACGTAGCGGGAGGGCCTCGAATGAGCAGTTCTTC.

In regard to this clonotype: Given a much more abundant clone one base away, this may be a read error. Here the CDR3 DNA reads TGTACCAGCAGTCTAGCCGGGACTAGCGTTGGTGAGCAGTACTTC. Translation gives CTSSLAGTSVGEQYF. The chain couples TRBV12-3 or TRBV12-4 to TRBJ2-5; the match to TRBD2 covers 10 bases. The CDR3 covers 15 residues.

On this clonotype itself: A junction end diverges from the germline sequence, so it may reflect a read error. The CDR3 reads CASSLAGTQEGPDTQYF. The CDR3 nucleotides are TGTGCCAGCAGCCTAGCCGGGACCCAAGAGGGCCCAGATACGCAGTATTTT. The J gene is TRBJ2-3, the V gene TRBV7-2, with D possibly called TRBD1 or TRBD2 (5 bases each). Per germline, CDR1 SGHTA and CDR2 FQGNSA. The CDR3 totals 17 residues.

This clonotype was observed a few times. This chain links TRBV5-1 with TRBJ2-1; possible D gene TRBD1, 6 bases. Germline CDR1 SGHRS, CDR2 YFSETQ. V was pared by 0 bases and J by 12 bases, with 19 bases between. The CDR3 is 15 residues long. CDR3 coding DNA: TGCGCCAGCAGCTTGGTCCTTACTGGGGGCGACGGGCAGTTCTTC. This sequence encodes CASSLVLTGGDGQFF.

This chain connects TRBV3-1 to TRBJ2-7; D unclear. The J call is doubtful: the DNA matches TRBJ2-5 better. Germline assignment: CDR1 LGHDT and CDR2 YNNKEL (reference sequence). The CDR3 is 12 residues long. The CDR3 protein is CAVPGHGETQYF. CDR3 nucleotides: TGTGCCGTACCGGGTCACGGGGAGACCCAGTACTTC.

Only one count was recorded for this clonotype. The chain joins TRBV7-2 to TRBJ2-1; the D gene is possibly TRBD2 (5 bases). The CDR3 is 16 residues long. Germline V CDR1 and CDR2: SGHTA, FQGNSA. Trimming stripped 1 base from V and 0 bases from J, with 10 bases between. The CDR3 reads CASSLGRASSYNEQFF. The CDR3 region has the DNA TGTGCCAGCAGCTTAGGGCGGGCCAGCTCCTACAATGAGCAGTTCTTC.

The rearrangement links TRBV4-2 to TRBJ2-7, with unresolved D. The CDR3 spans 14 residues. Trimming took off 2 bases at V and 7 bases at J, with 15 bases between the two ends. Germline assignment: CDR1 LGHNA and CDR2 YNFKEQ. The CDR3 loop is CASSQKLPNNEQYF. The CDR3 bases are TGTGCCAGCAGCCAAAAACTACCTAACAATGAGCAGTACTTC.

This clonotype was counted between two and nine times. The chain is built from TRBV10-1 and TRBJ2-3; D is undetermined. V gave up 2 bases and J gave up 3 bases, with 12 bases separating them. The germline gives CDR1 WNHNN, CDR2 SYGVQD (reference sequence). The CDR3 runs to 15 residues. CDR3 nucleotide sequence: TGCGCCAGCAGTGAGCGCCAGATCAGTACAGATACGCAGTATTTT. Translation gives CASSERQISTDTQYF.

The chain recombines TRBV12-3 or TRBV12-4 with TRBJ2-1, with TRBD2 matching over 7 bases. With V trimmed by 3 bases and J by 8 bases, 7 bases remained unmatched. CDR3 length equals 14 residues. The CDR3 DNA follows: TGTGCCAGCAGTTTCAGGAGGGGAGGGGATGAGCAGTTCTTC. This sequence encodes CASSFRRGGDEQFF.

There are many counts of this clonotype. The chain carries TRBV20-1 and TRBJ2-5, with no clear D. Trimming left V 6 bases short and J 1 base short, with 15 bases between. The CDR3 sequence is 14 residues long. The germline CDR1 and CDR2 sequences are DFQATT and SNEGSKA (reference sequence). CDR3 DNA sequence: TGCAGTGCAACGGACCGAGGAAGCCAAGAGACCCAGTACTTC. It specifies CSATDRGSQETQYF.

Remarks on this clonotype: Its ends do not fully match the called genes, so a read error is possible. The chain is built from TRBV6-1 and TRBJ2-1, with TRBD2 identical over 9 bases. From germline, CDR1 is MNHNS and CDR2 SASEGT. CDR3 size: 18 residues. CDR3 nucleotide sequence: TGTGTCAGCCTAAAGGGGCTAGCGGGGCCCAGCTCCTACAATGAGCAGTTCTTC. It yields the protein CVSLKGLAGPSSYNEQFF.

This clonotype was seen only a few times. V and J are TRBV5-5 and TRBJ2-5; 9 bases line up with TRBD1. Germline assignment: CDR1 SGHKS and CDR2 YYEKEE (reference sequence). The CDR3 is made up of 14 amino acids. J gave up 5 bases and V 7 bases, and 9 bases lay outside the gene matches. CDR3: CASATGTGRETQYF. CDR3 DNA sequence: TGTGCCAGCGCAACCGGGACAGGGCGGGAGACCCAGTACTTC.

V gene TRBV13 combines with J gene TRBJ2-1; TRBD2 is a possible D gene (6 bases). The V end was cut by 1 base, the J end by 10 bases, with 17 bases between. Germline V gene lookup returns CDR1 PRHDT and CDR2 FYEKMQ (reference sequence). The CDR3 extends over 15 amino acids. This CDR3 reads CASSLDAKDYGEQFF. Here the CDR3 DNA reads TGTGCCAGCAGCTTAGACGCCAAGGACTACGGGGAGCAGTTCTTC.

This clonotype was counted only a few times. A read error may account for a junction end that differs from germline. The chain links TRBV7-2 to TRBJ1-1, with D possibly being TRBD1 (5 bases). The CDR3 runs 14 residues. Germline CDR1 SGHTA, CDR2 FQGNSA. CDR3 residues: CAGSLARGNTEAFF. The CDR3 DNA follows: TGTGCCGGCAGCTTAGCGAGGGGGAACACTGAAGCTTTCTTT.

This clonotype was seen only a few times. This rearrangement joins TRBV28 to TRBJ2-2, with 12 bases that match TRBD1. This CDR3 spans 16 amino acids. J lost 7 bases, V lost 3 bases, and 6 bases had no gene match. From germline, CDR1 is MDHEN and CDR2 SYDVKM. CDR3 sequence reads: CASSLTGTGGFGELFF. The DNA for the CDR3 is TGTGCCAGCAGTTTGACCGGGACAGGGGGCTTCGGGGAGCTGTTTTTT.

The chain combines TRBV7-9 with TRBJ2-1; D call uncertain. Germline V gives CDR1 SEHNR, CDR2 FQNEAQ (reference sequence). V was trimmed by 7 bases and J by 5 bases, leaving 15 bases between them. The CDR3 covers 14 residues. CDR3 sequence reads: CASTVLSADNEQFF. The CDR3 region has the DNA TGTGCCAGCACCGTCCTTTCTGCGGACAATGAGCAGTTCTTC. The complete variable domain, with remaining parts taken from reference TRBV7-9 and TRBJ2-1, reads DTGVSQNPRHKITKRGQNVTFRCDPISEHNRLYWYRQTLGQGPEFLTYFQNEAQLEKSRLLSDRFSAERPKGSFSTLEIQRTEQGDSAMYLCASTVLSADNEQFFGPGTRLTVL.

This clonotype was observed at least ten times. The rearrangement uses TRBV12-3 or TRBV12-4 and TRBJ2-7; the match to TRBD1 covers 9 bases. The junction had 6 bases not matched to a gene; V was cut back by 3 bases and J by 0 bases. The CDR3 sequence is 16 residues long. The CDR3 bases are TGTGCCAGCAGTTTTCCGGGACAGGGCCACTCCTACGAGCAGTACTTC. Translation gives CASSFPGQGHSYEQYF.

This clonotype was picked up many times. The rearrangement joins TRBV9 to TRBJ2-3, with a tentative D call TRBD1 (6 bases). V lost 3 bases and J 4 bases, leaving 12 bases between the germline ends. The CDR3 runs 14 residues. CDR1 and CDR2 (germline): SGDLS, YYNGEE. The CDR3 sequence is CASSALQGPDTQYF. In DNA form, the CDR3 reads TGTGCCAGCAGCGCCTTACAGGGTCCAGATACGCAGTATTTT.

This clonotype was seen a few times. The chain is built from TRBV6-1 and TRBJ2-3; 7 nucleotides match TRBD2. CDR1 MNHNS and CDR2 SASEGT come from the germline V gene. This CDR3 has 17 amino acids. V lost 5 bases, J lost 0 bases, and 11 bases stayed unmatched. CDR3 in amino acids: CASSLSTGGSSTDTQYF. CDR3 bases: TGTGCCAGCAGTCTTTCAACGGGAGGTTCAAGCACAGATACGCAGTATTTT.

The rearrangement uses TRBV7-9 and TRBJ2-3, with 13 bases identical to TRBD2. The CDR3 is 18 amino acids. The germline V gene encodes CDR1 SEHNR and CDR2 FQNEAQ (reference sequence). J lost 5 bases, V lost 5 bases, and 13 bases had no gene match. This chain's CDR3 is CASSLPGLAGEGGDTQYF. Here the CDR3 DNA reads TGTGCCAGCAGCCTCCCTGGACTAGCGGGAGAGGGGGGAGATACGCAGTATTTT.

V and J are TRBV6-4 and TRBJ2-1; no firm D call. The J call may be wrong; the DNA end is better matched by TRBJ2-7. The CDR3 loop spans 13 amino acids. Germline V gene lookup returns CDR1 MRHNA and CDR2 SNTAGT. The CDR3: CASSAELGYEQYF. Here the CDR3 DNA reads TGTGCCAGCAGTGCCGAGCTTGGGTACGAGCAGTACTTC.

This clonotype was found a few times. The rearrangement uses TRBV9 and TRBJ2-3, with D perhaps matching TRBD1 or TRBD2 (6 bases each). The CDR3 is 15 amino acids. Germline V gives CDR1 SGDLS, CDR2 YYNGEE. V was clipped by 4 bases and J by 5 bases, with 17 bases between them. The CDR3 spells CASSSSGGREDTQYF. The CDR3, as DNA: TGTGCCAGCAGCTCCTCCGGGGGCCGTGAAGATACGCAGTATTTT.

This clonotype was picked up a small number of times. V and J are TRBV27 and TRBJ2-5; D possibly corresponds to TRBD1 (6 bases). The CDR3 runs 16 residues. The germline V and J ends were trimmed by 2 bases and 3 bases, with 16 bases remaining between them. Germline CDR1 reads MNHEY; CDR2 reads SMNVEV (reference sequence). The CDR3 nucleotides read TGTGCCAGCAGTTTAAGTCTGAGGGGGTCTGAAGAGACCCAGTACTTC. Translation gives CASSLSLRGSEETQYF.

The rearrangement uses TRBV7-9 and TRBJ2-1; 8 bases map to TRBD2. Germline V gene data show CDR1 as SEHNR and CDR2 as FQNEAQ (reference sequence). The length of the CDR3 is 15 residues. The ends lost 5 bases at V and 2 bases at J; junction bases unmatched: 5. The DNA of the CDR3 is TGTGCCAGCAGCGTTAGCGGGGCGACCTACAATGAGCAGTTCTTC. Its protein product is CASSVSGATYNEQFF.

The chain joins TRBV5-4 to TRBJ1-1; the match to TRBD1 covers 9 bases. The germline V gene has CDR1 SGHNT and CDR2 YYREEE (reference sequence). Trimming cost V 5 bases and J 5 bases; bases outside gene matches: 4. This CDR3 has 13 amino acids. This CDR3 reads CASSWTGVTEAFF. CDR3 DNA sequence: TGTGCCAGCAGTTGGACAGGGGTAACTGAAGCTTTCTTT.

With respect to this clonotype: This may arise from a read error, as a much more abundant clone is one base away. V usage is TRBV7-2 and J usage is TRBJ2-4, with 8 bases aligning to TRBD2. The J call is uncertain, as TRBJ2-7 better fits the DNA end. CDR1 is SGHTA and CDR2 is FQGNSA in the germline V gene. This CDR3 spans 15 amino acids. The CDR3 region has the DNA TGTGCCAGCAGGCCCGCGCCAGCGGGAGAAGGCGAGCAGTACTTC. It is translated as CASRPAPAGEGEQYF.

This sequence joins TRBV7-9 and TRBJ1-5, with unresolved D. The CDR3 spans 16 residues. Germline V gives CDR1 SEHNR, CDR2 FQNEAQ (reference sequence). V was shortened by 3 bases and J by 2 bases, with 14 bases between the two germline ends. For the CDR3, the DNA is TGTGCCAGCAGCTTCATGACGCCTAGCCGCAATCAGCCCCAGCATTTT. It specifies CASSFMTPSRNQPQHF.

The V and J genes are TRBV20-1 and TRBJ2-2, with a tentative D call TRBD2 (5 bases). V lost 6 bases, J lost 0 bases, and 14 bases lay in between. CDR1 is DFQATT and CDR2 is SNEGSKA in the germline V gene (reference sequence). The CDR3 contains 15 residues. CDR3 sequence (DNA): TGCAGTGCACTAAGGGAGCCCGCGAACACCGGGGAGCTGTTTTTT. This sequence encodes CSALREPANTGELFF.